A selection of T cell receptor beta chains follows, all from one sample in a study of shared clonotypes between healthy human individuals. TCRdb's copy holds only in-frame clones and misses some; the assay was immunoSEQ multiplex PCR. Here the sample spans just under 350,000 clones, roughly 80% being singletons. The specimen was memory CD4+ T cells sorted from blood. Receptor source: a man aged 30 to 45 in good health. CDR3s include the opening cysteine and the closing phenylalanine or tryptophan. D genes are given only for firm matches.

d_call	v_call	j_call	cdr3_aa
-	TRBV27	TRBJ2-1	CASSPTILSYNEQFF
-	TRBV28	TRBJ2-7	CASSLWDHYEQYF
-	TRBV30	TRBJ1-2	CAWSVRPGEGYTF
-	TRBV10-2	TRBJ2-5	CASRRAGQETQYF
-	TRBV5-1	TRBJ2-3	CASSPGFNGASTDTQYF
-	TRBV4-1	TRBJ2-4	CASSLLNLAKNIQYF
-	TRBV7-2	TRBJ1-5	CASSLTSSVALRGQPQHF
TRBD1	TRBV4-1	TRBJ2-6	CASSGRDRGITLSGANVLTF
-	TRBV6-1	TRBJ2-1	CASSVFSGSSYNEQFF
-	TRBV4-3	TRBJ1-4	CASSLRGATNEKLFF
-	TRBV2	TRBJ2-5	CASSDSGRETQYF
-	TRBV27	TRBJ1-2	CASSLSPGSPYTF
-	TRBV15	TRBJ2-7	CATSRAKPEYEQYF
-	TRBV21-1	TRBJ2-7	CASSKVRNYEQYF
-	TRBV28	TRBJ1-1	CASRPPGTLNTEAFF
TRBD1	TRBV18	TRBJ1-4	CASSPDRVANEKLFF
-	TRBV2	TRBJ2-7	CASMRSGALYEQYF
-	TRBV28	TRBJ2-2	CASKDPVGVAGELFF
-	TRBV28	TRBJ2-5	CASSYSPETQYF
TRBD2	TRBV6-1	TRBJ2-5	CASSRDVAGVQTQYF
-	TRBV15	TRBJ2-4	CATSREGVIAKNIQYF
-	TRBV18	TRBJ2-7	CASSPSTSYEQYF
-	TRBV2	TRBJ1-4	CASSEALIPQGDEKLFF
-	TRBV11-2	TRBJ2-7	CASSRAINSYEQYF
-	TRBV25-1	TRBJ2-2	CASSDDGLYDTGELFF
-	TRBV5-8	TRBJ2-7	CASSLGPLRSSYEQYF
-	TRBV5-1	TRBJ2-3	CASSSGEATDTQYF
-	TRBV11-2	TRBJ2-2	CASSPNRVNTGELFF
-	TRBV20-1	-	CSAGELHEQYF
-	TRBV19	TRBJ1-4	CASSRGVGNEKLFF
TRBD1	TRBV7-9	TRBJ2-1	CASSPREGANEQFF
-	TRBV6-6	TRBJ2-3	CASSHTHGTDTQYF
-	TRBV7-8	TRBJ2-5	CASISRYQETQYF
-	TRBV14	TRBJ1-5	CASSHGVNQPQHF
TRBD2	TRBV11-3	TRBJ2-1	CASSGRGPPNEQFF
-	TRBV30	TRBJ2-1	CAWSGQYNEQFF
-	TRBV5-1	TRBJ1-1	CASSLGTDRGTEAFF
-	TRBV18	TRBJ2-7	CASSLRQAGVYF
-	TRBV4-1	TRBJ2-2	CASSQDRQGNTGELFF
TRBD1	TRBV18	TRBJ1-3	CASSSTGGRIGNTIYF
-	TRBV11-2	TRBJ1-1	CASSLVGQGLSTRTEAFF
TRBD2	TRBV5-4	TRBJ2-3	CASSLVPFGLAGGLEYF
-	TRBV7-2	TRBJ2-2	CASSLVRAGGELFF
-	TRBV7-9	TRBJ2-7	CASSLKDRDRYEQYF
-	TRBV7-2	TRBJ2-1	CASSLDPREEQFF
TRBD1	TRBV28	TRBJ2-7	CASSRGQGAELDF
-	TRBV5-1	TRBJ2-3	CASSFLGTSTDTQYF
-	TRBV25-1	TRBJ2-1	CASSVWPPGEQFF
-	TRBV4-2	TRBJ2-2	CASSQDPAGANTGELFF
TRBD2	TRBV13	TRBJ2-1	CASSGGAGGTYNEQFF
-	TRBV5-4	TRBJ1-2	CASSLPTANYGYTF
-	TRBV4-1	TRBJ1-1	CASSVPGTFTEAFF
-	TRBV2	TRBJ2-5	CASSLIEDQETQYF
TRBD2	TRBV7-2	TRBJ2-1	CASSDEGLLHNEQFF
-	TRBV7-2	TRBJ1-2	CASSLSPPDTLNGYTF
-	TRBV5-1	TRBJ1-3	CASSLEHLSSGNTIYF
-	TRBV27	TRBJ2-7	CASSLFAGMDEQYF